Included here is one T cell receptor delta chain sequence, with context. This clone came up a few times. Its antigen remains unidentified. No clone much larger than this one lies a single base away; base qualities are absent. The germline V and J ends show losses of 1 base and 0 bases respectively, and no gene match explains 19 bases of the junction. In the germline V gene, CDR1 corresponds to GEAIGNYY and CDR2 to EKD. The CDR3 spans 21 residues, from the cysteine through the phenylalanine. Only CDR3 DNA is held: 63 bases, read in frame from base 1. These data belong to a study of delta chain sequences of gamma delta T cells (TCRdb year 2017). Libraries were constructed by 5' RACE. The sequencer was an Illumina MiSeq. Via CATT, TCRdb reprocessed the public reads, and rows with identical DNA were then joined. A total of 2,500 to 3,000 delta-chain clones appear in this sample, more than 4.5% of them only once. The ten largest clones capture around 49% of the sample.

This receptor was identified in a human donor in good health. Input material: either unsorted cells or a sorted T cell fraction (not recorded which). This receptor chain uses TRDV2 and TRDJ1; 10 bases in the junction line up with TRDD3. The DNA sequence follows: TGTGCCTGTGACACTCTCCCATCAACTGGGGGATCCATTGTCCACACCGATAAACTCATCTTT. Its translation is CACDTLPSTGGSIVHTDKLIF.